Listed here are 26 T cell receptor beta chains from one sample, sequenced in a study of blood T cell repertoires in COVID-19. The assay was immunoSEQ multiplex PCR, and TCRdb's table has in-frame clones only and misses some. The table shows about 140,000 clones, with 80% to 85% occurring only once. The sequenced sample consisted of peripheral blood. Receptors were obtained from a human donor in a cohort sampled during active COVID-19.

This clone was seen only a few times. The chain has TRBV5-1 and TRBJ2-2; the D gene is possibly TRBD1 (6 bases). CDR3 length equals 15 residues. The germline V and J ends were trimmed by 6 bases and 4 bases, with 16 bases remaining between them. Per germline, CDR1 SGHRS and CDR2 YFSETQ. CDR3 residues: CASTVQGDGTGELFF. The CDR3 DNA is TGCGCCAGCACGGTACAGGGAGATGGCACCGGGGAGCTGTTTTTT.

The rearrangement joins TRBV25-1 to TRBJ1-3; D is uncertain. CDR1 MGHDK and CDR2 SYGVNS come from the germline V gene. The CDR3 length is 15 residues. Trimming stripped 5 bases from V and 0 bases from J, with 11 bases between. The DNA of the CDR3 is TGTGCCAGCAGTCATTTGGGCAGCTCTGGAAACACCATATATTTT. Protein: CASSHLGSSGNTIYF.

This clone was recorded only once. J is TRBJ2-7 and V is TRBV2; 9 bases are a match to TRBD1. The J segment lost 1 base and the V segment lost 5 bases, leaving 12 bases of the junction unmatched. Per germline, CDR1 SNHLY and CDR2 FYNNEI. The CDR3 totals 17 residues. The chain's CDR3 is CASSWPGQGQTSYEQYF. CDR3 sequence (DNA): TGTGCCAGCAGTTGGCCGGGACAGGGTCAAACTTCCTACGAGCAGTACTTC.

This chain connects TRBV5-1 to TRBJ2-3, with TRBD2 matching 12 bases. The CDR3 consists of 18 residues. Germline CDR1 and CDR2: SGHRS and YFSETQ. V was clipped by 3 bases and J by 0 bases; unmatched bases: 8. DNA of the CDR3: TGCGCCAGCAGCTGGGGACTAGCGGGCATTCTTAGCACAGATACGCAGTATTTT. It is translated as CASSWGLAGILSTDTQYF.

V is TRBV2 and J is TRBJ2-1; 11 bases are shared with TRBD2. CDR3 length equals 13 residues. Per germline, CDR1 SNHLY and CDR2 FYNNEI. Unmatched junction bases numbered 8, after V lost 10 bases and J lost 9 bases. Written as DNA, the CDR3 is TGTGCCACCTATAGCGGGGGGGCCGTTGAGCAGTTCTTC. It encodes CATYSGGAVEQFF.

The V gene is TRBV5-4, the J gene TRBJ2-2; 9 bases are a match to TRBD1. This CDR3 is 15 amino acids long. Germline V gene lookup returns CDR1 SGHNT and CDR2 YYREEE (reference sequence). The V and J ends lost 2 bases and 3 bases, in that order; junction bases with no gene match: 2. CDR3 nucleotides: TGTGCCAGCAGCTTCGACAGGGGGGACACCGGGGAGCTGTTTTTT. Translating gives CASSFDRGDTGELFF.

The chain recombines TRBV7-8 with TRBJ2-5, with TRBD2 matching over 9 bases. CDR3 length equals 19 residues. J lost 0 bases, V lost 8 bases, and 19 bases had no gene match. CDR1 and CDR2 (germline): SGHVS, FQNEAQ. The CDR3 coding sequence is TGTGCCAGCGGGAGTAAGAGTAGCCTAAGCGGGGGGTACCAAGAGACCCAGTACTTC. It translates to CASGSKSSLSGGYQETQYF.

A remark on this clone: One junction end does not reproduce the germline sequence, and a read error may be involved. This chain links TRBV5-8 with TRBJ2-5, with 7 nucleotides matching TRBD1. The CDR3 runs to 17 residues. CDR1 is SGHTS, CDR2 YDEGEE, per germline. The CDR3 is CASRLGQRTWRRETQYF. The CDR3 coding sequence is TGTGCCAGCAGGTTGGGACAGAGAACTTGGCGCCGTGAGACCCAGTACTTC.

J is TRBJ1-1 and V is TRBV5-4, with TRBD1 identical over 8 bases. This CDR3 has 16 amino acids. Per the germline V gene, CDR1 is SGHNT and CDR2 is YYREEE (reference sequence). V shed 0 bases and J 5 bases; nucleotides not matched to a gene: 9. CDR3 amino acids: CASSLGVTGVDTEAFF. Here the CDR3 DNA reads TGTGCCAGCAGCTTGGGTGTGACAGGGGTTGATACTGAAGCTTTCTTT.

V usage is TRBV9 and J usage is TRBJ1-6, with 10 positions matching TRBD1. Germline V gene sequence: CDR1 SGDLS, CDR2 YYNGEE. The CDR3 loop spans 16 amino acids. J gave up 10 bases and V 0 bases, and 7 bases lay outside the gene matches. CDR3 sequence reads: CASSVDFGTGVSPLHF. Here the CDR3 DNA reads TGTGCCAGCAGCGTAGATTTCGGGACAGGGGTCTCACCCCTCCACTTT. The full variable domain, its missing parts supplied by reference TRBV9 and TRBJ1-6, is DSGVTQTPKHLITATGQRVTLRCSPRSGDLSVYWYQQSLDQGLQFLIQYYNGEERAKGNILERFSAQQFPDLHSELNLSSLELGDSALYFCASSVDFGTGVSPLHFGNGTRLTVT.

This clone was observed a few times. V and J are TRBV7-9 and TRBJ2-5; TRBD2 matches 11 bases. Germline CDR1 reads SEHNR; CDR2 reads FQNEAQ (reference sequence). V was clipped by 4 bases and J by 5 bases; unmatched bases: 12. The CDR3 has 17 amino acids. CDR3 DNA sequence: TGTGCCAGCAGCTGGCCTAGCGGGGGGCAACAGGGGGAGACCCAGTACTTC. The encoded protein is CASSWPSGGQQGETQYF.

This chain uses TRBV3-1 (or the pseudogene TRBV3-2) with TRBJ2-3; TRBD2 matches at 10 bases. The germline V gene has CDR1 LGHDT and CDR2 YNNKEL (reference sequence). Trimming took 4 bases from V and 5 from J; bases not matched to a gene: 12. The CDR3 runs 17 residues. The CDR3 sequence: CASSPLASGGPGDTQYF. The CDR3 DNA reads as TGTGCCAGCAGCCCCCTAGCTAGCGGGGGTCCCGGAGATACGCAGTATTTT.

J is TRBJ2-7 and V is TRBV10-3; perhaps TRBD2 as D (6 bases). Trimming cost V 0 bases and J 3 bases, with 9 bases left between them. In germline, CDR1 is ENHRY, CDR2 SYGVKD. This CDR3 region has 14 residues. Written as DNA, the CDR3 is TGTGCCATCAGTGAGTCCGGCGGGGACTACGAGCAGTACTTC. It translates to CAISESGGDYEQYF.

The chain links TRBV9 to TRBJ1-2; D uncertain. Trimming pared 0 bases from V and 6 bases from J, leaving 12 bases between. The germline gives CDR1 SGDLS, CDR2 YYNGEE. The CDR3 is 14 residues long. The CDR3 region has the DNA TGTGCCAGCAGCGTAGAAGCCGGAGGGAATGGCTACACCTTC. Its protein product is CASSVEAGGNGYTF.

The chain recombines TRBV19 with TRBJ2-7; D is perhaps TRBD2 (5 bases). The CDR3 spans 14 residues. V dropped 6 bases and J dropped 7 bases, with 19 bases sitting between them. Germline CDR1 reads LNHDA; CDR2 reads SQIVND (reference sequence). This CDR3 reads CASSPAGFSGEQYF. CDR3 in DNA: TGTGCCAGTAGCCCGGCGGGTTTCTCTGGGGAGCAGTACTTC.

The chain links TRBV19 to TRBJ2-5; D not certain. Germline CDR1 is LNHDA and CDR2 is SQIVND (reference sequence). The CDR3 spans 12 residues. Deletions cut 3 bases from V and 3 bases from J, with 5 bases between. The CDR3 spells CASSINEETQYF. The CDR3 nucleotides read TGTGCCAGTAGTATTAATGAAGAGACCCAGTACTTC.

The chain has TRBV29-1 and TRBJ2-2; 12 bases agree with TRBD1. The CDR3 contains 16 residues. The germline CDR1 and CDR2 sequences are SQVTM and ANQGSEA. Germline trimming cut 6 bases from V and 4 bases from J; bases unmatched to any gene: 9. Written as DNA, the CDR3 is TGCAGCGTCCGGTCCGGGACAGGGGGCGTCACCGGGGAGCTGTTTTTT. Translating gives CSVRSGTGGVTGELFF.

The rearrangement links TRBV4-2 to TRBJ1-4, with TRBD1 matching over 8 bases. The ends lost 3 bases at V and 5 bases at J; junction bases unmatched: 2. Germline V lookup: CDR1 LGHNA, CDR2 YNFKEQ. This CDR3 region has 14 residues. CDR3 sequence: CASSQDRANEKLFF. For the CDR3, the DNA is TGTGCCAGCAGCCAGGACAGGGCAAATGAAAAACTGTTTTTT.

The V and J genes are TRBV14 and TRBJ2-5; 8 bases align to TRBD1. CDR3 size: 13 residues. CDR1 SGHDN and CDR2 FVKESK come from the germline V gene. V shed 4 bases and J 5 bases; nucleotides not matched to a gene: 3. In nucleotides, the CDR3 is TGTGCCAGCAGCCGACAGGGGTGGGAGACCCAGTACTTC. It translates to CASSRQGWETQYF. The whole variable domain, filled in from reference TRBV14 and TRBJ2-5, reads EAGVTQFPSHSVIEKGQTVTLRCDPISGHDNLYWYRRVMGKEIKFLLHFVKESKQDESGMPNNRFLAERTGGTYSTLKVQPAELEDSGVYFCASSRQGWETQYFGPGTRLLVL.

CDR3 DNA: TGTGCCAGCAGTGGCCAGGGGGGACAGGCCTACAATGAGCAGTTCTTC. Protein sequence: CASSGQGGQAYNEQFF. This chain joins TRBV25-1 and TRBJ2-1, with TRBD1 matching over 8 bases. Trimming removed 4 bases from V and 2 bases from J; junction bases left unmatched: 7. This CDR3 is 16 amino acids long. Germline lookup yields CDR1 MGHDK and CDR2 SYGVNS.

This clone was recorded many times. J is TRBJ2-7 and V is TRBV7-6; D may be TRBD2 (7 bases). The CDR3 is made up of 15 amino acids. V lost 5 bases and J lost 2, with 16 bases in between. In germline, CDR1 is SGHVS, CDR2 FNYEAQ. CDR3: CASSPGGGRAYEQYF. The CDR3 region has the DNA TGTGCCAGCAGCCCGGGGGGCGGCAGGGCCTACGAGCAGTACTTC.

V usage is TRBV3-1 (or the pseudogene TRBV3-2) and J usage is TRBJ1-4, with D unclear. V dropped 4 bases and J dropped 7 bases, with 7 bases sitting between them. Germline-derived CDR1 and CDR2 are LGHDT and YNNKEL (reference sequence). CDR3 size: 12 residues. The CDR3 region is CASSPSSEKLFF. CDR3 DNA: TGTGCCAGCAGCCCCTCCAGTGAAAAACTGTTTTTT.

This chain's CDR3 is CASSLGRSGTEAFF. CDR3 nucleotides: TGTGCCAGCAGCTTAGGTAGGTCGGGCACTGAAGCTTTCTTT. This chain connects TRBV7-3 to TRBJ1-1; the D is unclear. Germline CDR1 is SGHTA and CDR2 is FQGTGA. The ends were cut back, 2 bases at V and 4 bases at J, with 11 bases in the middle. The CDR3 is 14 residues long. Full variable domain (missing parts from reference TRBV7-3 and TRBJ1-1): GAGVSQTPSNKVTEKGKYVELRCDPISGHTALYWYRQSLGQGPEFLIYFQGTGAADDSGLPNDRFFAVRPEGSVSTLKIQRTERGDSAVYLCASSLGRSGTEAFFGQGTRLTVV.

The chain carries TRBV18 and TRBJ1-4; the match to TRBD1 covers 9 bases. The CDR3 runs 14 residues. CDR1 and CDR2 from the germline V gene are KGHSH and LQKENI. V was clipped by 2 bases and J by 5 bases; unmatched bases: 0. DNA for the CDR3: TGTGCCAGCTCACCAGGGACAGGGAATGAAAAACTGTTTTTT. Its translation: CASSPGTGNEKLFF.

The chain uses TRBV4-1 and TRBJ1-2; 7 bases map to TRBD1. CDR3 size: 14 residues. Germline trimming cut 1 base from V and 8 bases from J; bases unmatched to any gene: 7. Germline V gene sequence: CDR1 MGHRA, CDR2 YSYEKL. The CDR3 reads CASSQGQGLRGYTF. The CDR3, as DNA: TGCGCCAGCAGCCAAGGACAGGGTTTGAGAGGCTACACCTTC.

This clone was picked up a small number of times. The rearrangement links TRBV2 to TRBJ1-2, with TRBD1 identical over 8 bases. CDR1 SNHLY and CDR2 FYNNEI come from the germline V gene. This CDR3 has 14 amino acids. V dropped 4 bases and J dropped 3; count of bases not matched to a gene: 4. In DNA, the CDR3 is TGTGCCAGCAGTGTGCAGGGGGCTGACTATGGCTACACCTTC. Its protein product is CASSVQGADYGYTF. The full variable domain, rest sourced from reference TRBV2 and TRBJ1-2, is EPEVTQTPSHQVTQMGQEVILRCVPISNHLYFYWYRQILGQKVEFLVSFYNNEISEKSEIFDDQFSVERPDGSNFTLKIRSTKLEDSAMYFCASSVQGADYGYTFGSGTRLTVV.